The clone carrying this TCR beta chain was picked up a small number of times. The data were taken from a study of blood T cell repertoires in COVID-19. Study details: Sample material is recorded as cDNA or gDNA derived from T cells, B-cell-depleted T cells, or PBMCs.

V was pared by 0 bases and J by 2 bases, with 14 bases between. CDR3 length: 16 residues. The V gene's germline CDR1 is GTSNPN and CDR2 SVGIG (reference sequence). In the original workflow: Reference gene primer amplification gave nucleated cell count estimates. Sequencing used immunoSEQ multiplex PCR; TCRdb keeps in-frame clones, though not all of them. V, J and clone size are taken as reported in that table, and D and trimming were inferred from the DNA itself. The sample records approximately 97,000 clones, approximately 86% being singletons. Seattle patients were enrolled during active infection and followed longitudinally.

The sample comprised peripheral blood. This sequence originates from a man aged 45-60 years with COVID-19, enrolled during active disease. V and J are TRBV30 and TRBJ1-3; D is undetermined. The CDR3 reads CAWSVPGNVAGNTIYF. In nucleotides, the CDR3 is TGTGCCTGGAGTGTACCGGGGAATGTCGCTGGAAACACCATATATTTT.